The 12 T cell receptor beta chains presented below share a single source sample, sequenced in a study of blood T cell repertoires in COVID-19. Only in-frame clones appear in the TCRdb table, and some are missing; sequencing was by immunoSEQ multiplex PCR. The sample carries approximately 75,000 clones, 70% to 90% recorded once. Sequenced input: peripheral blood. These TCRs come from a woman of 80 years or more with acute or convalescent COVID-19.

This chain links TRBV3-1 (or the pseudogene TRBV3-2) with TRBJ1-6; TRBD1 agrees at 8 bases. With V trimmed by 7 bases and J by 3 bases, 5 bases remained unmatched. The CDR3 totals 15 residues. Germline assignment: CDR1 LGHDT and CDR2 YNNKEL (reference sequence). In DNA, the CDR3 is TGTGCCAGCACCCCCGGGACAGGCTATAATTCACCCCTCCACTTT. Its protein is CASTPGTGYNSPLHF.

The gene calls are TRBV5-5 and TRBJ1-3; D not resolved. The V and J ends lost 0 bases and 0 bases respectively, with 13 bases between them. This CDR3 spans 17 amino acids. Per the germline V gene, CDR1 is SGHKS and CDR2 is YYEKEE (reference sequence). The CDR3 DNA sequence: TGTGCCAGCAGCTTGGTACGGGAGTTTAGCTCTGGAAACACCATATATTTT. Translated: CASSLVREFSSGNTIYF.

The chain uses TRBV28 and TRBJ2-7; 9 bases line up with TRBD1. CDR1 MDHEN and CDR2 SYDVKM come from the germline V gene. V lost 5 bases to trimming and J lost 0 bases; unmatched junction nucleotides: 8. This CDR3 has 16 amino acids. This CDR3 is CASSPQDRGTSYEQYF. In DNA form, the CDR3 reads TGTGCCAGCAGTCCCCAGGACAGGGGAACCTCCTACGAGCAGTACTTC.

V usage is TRBV6-1 and J usage is TRBJ1-6, with 7 bases lining up with TRBD1. The V and J ends lost 3 bases and 10 bases, in that order; junction bases with no gene match: 12. Germline CDR1 reads MNHNS; CDR2 reads SASEGT. CDR3 length equals 16 residues. CDR3 bases: TGTGCCAGCAGTGATGGCTGGACAGGAATGGGCTCACCCCTCCACTTT. Translation gives CASSDGWTGMGSPLHF.

V usage is TRBV5-5 and J usage is TRBJ1-5; perhaps TRBD1 as D (5 bases). The length of the CDR3 is 14 residues. Per germline, CDR1 SGHKS and CDR2 YYEKEE (reference sequence). Trimming stripped 4 bases from V and 7 bases from J, with 15 bases between. This CDR3 is CASSPQGDGQPQHF. The CDR3 DNA is TGTGCCAGCAGCCCCCAGGGTGACGGGCAGCCCCAGCATTTT.

The V and J genes are TRBV14 and TRBJ2-5; D unclear. The CDR3 consists of 15 residues. V was pared by 0 bases and J by 5 bases, with 13 bases between. CDR1 SGHDN and CDR2 FVKESK come from the germline V gene. The CDR3 is CASSQDLGQTETQYF. The CDR3 region has the DNA TGTGCCAGCAGCCAAGATCTGGGCCAAACGGAGACCCAGTACTTC.

This sequence joins TRBV6-5 and TRBJ2-3, with D perhaps matching TRBD2 (5 bases). The germline V and J ends were trimmed by 0 bases and 2 bases, with 6 bases remaining between them. Germline CDR1 is MNHEY and CDR2 is SVGAGI. The CDR3 totals 14 residues. The CDR3, as DNA: TGTGCCAGCAGTTACTCGACTAACACAGATACGCAGTATTTT. Its protein product is CASSYSTNTDTQYF.

The rearrangement uses TRBV10-3 and TRBJ2-1; 11 bases line up with TRBD2. Unmatched junction bases numbered 6, after V lost 9 bases and J lost 5 bases. Germline V gene lookup returns CDR1 ENHRY and CDR2 SYGVKD. This CDR3 has 14 residues. The CDR3 reads CAIKGLADNNEQFF. CDR3 in DNA: TGTGCCATTAAGGGACTAGCGGACAACAATGAGCAGTTCTTC.

This rearrangement joins TRBV6-1 to TRBJ2-3; possibly TRBD2 for D (5 bases). This CDR3 is built from 14 residues. Trimming removed 2 bases from V and 2 bases from J, with 8 bases in between. Germline V lookup: CDR1 MNHNS, CDR2 SASEGT. DNA for the CDR3: TGTGCCAGCAGTGAAAGCGGTCCCACAGATACGCAGTATTTT. Protein: CASSESGPTDTQYF.

This clone was seen just once. J is TRBJ2-3 and V is TRBV18, with 9 bases that match TRBD1. J was trimmed by 1 base and V by 2 bases; bases with no gene match: 4. The CDR3 runs 16 residues. Germline CDR1 is KGHSH and CDR2 is LQKENI. CDR3 region: CASSPTTGGGTDTQYF. The CDR3, as DNA: TGTGCCAGCTCACCAACAACAGGGGGCGGCACAGATACGCAGTATTTT.

The chain has TRBV29-1 and TRBJ1-1, with no clear D. Germline assignment: CDR1 SQVTM and CDR2 ANQGSEA. V gave up 5 bases and J gave up 10 bases, with 23 bases separating them. This CDR3 comprises 14 residues. Here the CDR3 reads CSVYPRQSRSAAFF. The CDR3 bases are TGCAGCGTTTATCCAAGGCAGTCGAGAAGCGCAGCTTTCTTT.

The chain recombines TRBV29-1 with TRBJ2-1; TRBD2 matches at 7 bases. Germline-derived CDR1 and CDR2 are SQVTM and ANQGSEA. The CDR3 consists of 15 residues. The V gene end was trimmed by 6 bases and the J gene end by 6 bases; junction bases not matched to a gene: 14. The CDR3 nucleotides are TGCAGCGTCCGCCGGACTAGTGGCCAAGGCAATGAGCAGTTCTTC. This codes for CSVRRTSGQGNEQFF.